The subject of this entry is one T cell receptor beta chain. Its target is not known. With no exceptions, donors were healthy Caucasians. These data are taken from a study of identical twins. General study points: Because invariant MAIT and iNKT cells could be present, zero-insertion analyses could be partly confounded. Within twin pairs, the out-of-frame alpha sequences they shared showed excess low generation probability.

Germline V gene sequence: CDR1 MGHDK, CDR2 SYGVNS. The trim removed 5 bases at V and 7 bases at J, leaving 11 bases unmatched. The CDR3 length is 15 residues. Template switching, a step in the protocol, added a universal primer site, and cDNA carried unique molecular identifiers. TCRdb used MiXCR to reprocess the 5' RACE reads, holding one entry per CDR3 protein. The sample lists about 300,000 distinct CDR3 sequences, around an eighth occurring once. This same sample was also taken into another study, of yellow fever vaccine responses in identical twins.

Sequenced input: CD8+ T cells sorted from blood. The receptor was isolated from a woman aged 18-30 years in good health. The chain combines TRBV25-1 with TRBJ2-1; 7 nucleotides agree with TRBD2. In nucleotides, the CDR3 is TGTGCCAGCAGTTCCCACACTAGCGTGGAAAATGAGCAGTTCTTC. This translates into CASSSHTSVENEQFF.